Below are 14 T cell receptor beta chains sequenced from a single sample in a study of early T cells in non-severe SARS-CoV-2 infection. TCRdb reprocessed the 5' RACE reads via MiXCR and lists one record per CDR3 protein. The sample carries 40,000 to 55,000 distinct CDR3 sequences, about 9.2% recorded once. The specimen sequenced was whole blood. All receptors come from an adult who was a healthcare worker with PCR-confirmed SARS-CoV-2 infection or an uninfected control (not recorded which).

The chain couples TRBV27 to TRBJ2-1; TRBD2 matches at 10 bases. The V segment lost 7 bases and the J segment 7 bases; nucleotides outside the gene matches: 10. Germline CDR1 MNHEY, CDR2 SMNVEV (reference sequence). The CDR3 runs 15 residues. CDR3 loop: CASTESGRAGNEQFF. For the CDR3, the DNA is TGTGCCAGCACCGAAAGCGGGAGGGCCGGGAATGAGCAGTTCTTC.

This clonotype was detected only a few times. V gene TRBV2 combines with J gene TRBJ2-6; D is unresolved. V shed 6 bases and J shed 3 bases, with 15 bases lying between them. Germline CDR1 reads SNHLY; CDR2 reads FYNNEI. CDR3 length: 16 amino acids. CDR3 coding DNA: TGTGCCAGCAGAAGGTTGCTCCGTAGTGGGGCCAACGTCCTGACTTTC. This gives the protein CASRRLLRSGANVLTF. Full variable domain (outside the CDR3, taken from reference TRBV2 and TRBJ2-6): EPEVTQTPSHQVTQMGQEVILRCVPISNHLYFYWYRQILGQKVEFLVSFYNNEISEKSEIFDDQFSVERPDGSNFTLKIRSTKLEDSAMYFCASRRLLRSGANVLTFGAGSRLTVL.

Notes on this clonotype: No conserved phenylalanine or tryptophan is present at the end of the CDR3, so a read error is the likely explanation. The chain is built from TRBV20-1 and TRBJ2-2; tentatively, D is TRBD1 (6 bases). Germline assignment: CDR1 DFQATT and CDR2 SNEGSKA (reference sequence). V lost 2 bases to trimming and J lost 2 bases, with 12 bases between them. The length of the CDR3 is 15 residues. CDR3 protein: CSARPGTTNTGELFL. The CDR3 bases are TGCAGTGCTAGACCCGGGACAACAAACACCGGGGAGCTGTTTTTA.

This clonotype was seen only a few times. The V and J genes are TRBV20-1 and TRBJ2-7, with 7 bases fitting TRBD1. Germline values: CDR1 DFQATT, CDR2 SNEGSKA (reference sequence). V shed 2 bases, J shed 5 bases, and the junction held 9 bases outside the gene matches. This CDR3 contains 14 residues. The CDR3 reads CSARPTDRDHEQYF. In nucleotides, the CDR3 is TGCAGTGCTAGACCCACCGACAGGGACCACGAGCAGTACTTC.

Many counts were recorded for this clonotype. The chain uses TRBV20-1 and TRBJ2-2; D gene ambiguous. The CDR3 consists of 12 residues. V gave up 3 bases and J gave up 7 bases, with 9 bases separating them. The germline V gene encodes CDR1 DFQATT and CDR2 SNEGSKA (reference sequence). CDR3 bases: TGCAGTGCTAGCAAGGCTATCGGGGAGCTGTTTTTT. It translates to CSASKAIGELFF.

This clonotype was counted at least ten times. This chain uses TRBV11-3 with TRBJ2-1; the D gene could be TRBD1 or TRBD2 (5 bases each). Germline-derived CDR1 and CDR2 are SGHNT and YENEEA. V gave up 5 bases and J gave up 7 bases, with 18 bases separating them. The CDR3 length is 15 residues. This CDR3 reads CASSPGTPQWNEQFF. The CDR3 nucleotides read TGTGCCAGCAGCCCCGGGACCCCCCAGTGGAATGAGCAGTTCTTC.

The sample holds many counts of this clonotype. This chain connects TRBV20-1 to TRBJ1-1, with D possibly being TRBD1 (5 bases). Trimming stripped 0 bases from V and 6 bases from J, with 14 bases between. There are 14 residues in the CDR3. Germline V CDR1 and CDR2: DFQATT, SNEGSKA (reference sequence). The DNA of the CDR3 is TGCAGTGCTAGAGATAGAAGGGGAGGAGCTGAAGCTTTCTTT. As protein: CSARDRRGGAEAFF.

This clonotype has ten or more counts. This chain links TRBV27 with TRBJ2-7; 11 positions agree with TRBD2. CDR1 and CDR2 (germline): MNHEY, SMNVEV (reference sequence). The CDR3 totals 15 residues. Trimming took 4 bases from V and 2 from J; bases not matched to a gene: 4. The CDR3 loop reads CASSWGLAAPYEQYF. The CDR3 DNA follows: TGTGCCAGCAGTTGGGGACTAGCGGCCCCCTACGAGCAGTACTTC.

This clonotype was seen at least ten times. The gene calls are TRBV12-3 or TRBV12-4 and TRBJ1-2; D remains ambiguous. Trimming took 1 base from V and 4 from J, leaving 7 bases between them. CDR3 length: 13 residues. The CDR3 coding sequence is TGTGCCAGCAGTTTAGGTCAGATCTATGGCTACACCTTC. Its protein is CASSLGQIYGYTF.

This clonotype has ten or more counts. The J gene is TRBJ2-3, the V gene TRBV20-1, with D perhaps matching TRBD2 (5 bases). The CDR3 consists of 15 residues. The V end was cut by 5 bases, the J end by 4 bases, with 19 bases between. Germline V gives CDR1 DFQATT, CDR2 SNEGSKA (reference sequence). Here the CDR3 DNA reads TGCAGTGCTGAGTCTGGACTTATCGACCCAGATACGCAGTATTTT. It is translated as CSAESGLIDPDTQYF.

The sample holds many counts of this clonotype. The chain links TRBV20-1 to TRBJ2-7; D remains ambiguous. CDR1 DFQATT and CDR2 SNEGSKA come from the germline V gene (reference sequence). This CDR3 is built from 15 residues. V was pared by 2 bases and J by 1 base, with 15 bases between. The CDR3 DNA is TGCAGTGCTAGACCCGGCCCCGACGGATCCTACGAGCAGTACTTC. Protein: CSARPGPDGSYEQYF.

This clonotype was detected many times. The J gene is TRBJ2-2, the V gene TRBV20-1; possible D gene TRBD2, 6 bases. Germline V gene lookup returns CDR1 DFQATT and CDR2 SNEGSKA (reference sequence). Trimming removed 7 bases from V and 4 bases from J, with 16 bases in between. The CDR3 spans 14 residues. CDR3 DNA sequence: TGCAGTGTTAGGGGAGGTGAGGGCACCGGGGAGCTGTTTTTT. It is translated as CSVRGGEGTGELFF.

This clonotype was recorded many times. The CDR3 loop is CSVDGGRSHGYTF. Written as DNA, the CDR3 is TGCAGCGTTGATGGGGGGCGTTCTCATGGCTACACCTTC. This sequence joins TRBV29-1 and TRBJ1-2; D is possibly TRBD1 (6 bases). CDR1 SQVTM and CDR2 ANQGSEA come from the germline V gene. CDR3 length: 13 amino acids. V lost 3 bases, J lost 6 bases, and 14 bases lay in between.

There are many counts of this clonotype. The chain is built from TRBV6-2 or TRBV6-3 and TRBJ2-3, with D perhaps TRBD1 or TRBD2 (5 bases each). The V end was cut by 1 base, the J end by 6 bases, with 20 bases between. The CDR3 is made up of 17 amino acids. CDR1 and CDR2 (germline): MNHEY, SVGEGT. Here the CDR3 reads CASSYFLGGMPEDTQYF. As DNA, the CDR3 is TGTGCCAGCAGTTACTTTCTTGGGGGAATGCCGGAGGATACGCAGTATTTT.